Shown below are 30 T cell receptor beta chains from a single sample sequenced in a study of response to subunit inactivated influenza vaccine. MiXCR, applied by TCRdb to the RT-PCR reads, yields one record per CDR3 protein. The repertoire holds under 550,000 distinct CDR3 sequences, with approximately 7.3% as singletons. The sequencing here drew on PBMCs from blood, taken roughly 24 months after vaccination. The receptors come from a man aged 50 to 75 who received an inactivated influenza vaccine.

The chain links TRBV6-1 to TRBJ1-1, with no clear D. The CDR3 consists of 14 residues. Germline lookup yields CDR1 MNHNS and CDR2 SASEGT. The V end was cut by 3 bases, the J end by 7 bases, with 15 bases between. The CDR3 is CASSELAVTLEAFF. In nucleotides, the CDR3 is TGTGCCAGCAGTGAGTTAGCAGTGACGCTTGAAGCTTTCTTT.

This clonotype was detected many times. This chain connects TRBV6-1 to TRBJ2-7; D ambiguous. Germline lookup yields CDR1 MNHNS and CDR2 SASEGT. The CDR3 consists of 13 residues. The V gene lost 4 bases and the J gene lost 6 bases, with 13 bases spanning the gap. The CDR3 is CASSGHYSSEQYF. The CDR3 DNA reads TGTGCCAGCAGTGGCCACTACTCAAGCGAGCAGTACTTC.

Ten or more counts support this clonotype. The chain links TRBV7-2 to TRBJ2-2; possible D gene TRBD2, 6 bases. The CDR3 has 15 residues. V was trimmed by 6 bases and J by 4 bases, leaving 15 bases between them. Germline loops: CDR1 SGHTA, CDR2 FQGNSA. The CDR3 spells CASRPPGLSTGELFF. The CDR3 DNA follows: TGTGCCAGCAGGCCTCCGGGACTCTCCACCGGGGAGCTGTTTTTT.

The rearrangement links TRBV9 to TRBJ1-6; 7 bases line up with TRBD1. The V and J ends lost 0 bases and 5 bases, in that order; junction bases with no gene match: 2. Germline CDR1 SGDLS, CDR2 YYNGEE. This CDR3 is built from 15 residues. The CDR3 nucleotides are TGTGCCAGCAGCGTAGATGGACAGGATAATTCACCCCTCCACTTT. Translation gives CASSVDGQDNSPLHF.

This clonotype was counted ten times or more. Here the CDR3 DNA reads TGCGCCAGCAGAACCGGAGCCAGCGGGGGGGCCGAAGATACGCAGTATTTT. It translates to CASRTGASGGAEDTQYF. The V and J genes are TRBV5-1 and TRBJ2-3; 10 bases are shared with TRBD2. Germline V CDR1 and CDR2: SGHRS, YFSETQ. J gave up 5 bases and V 5 bases, and 14 bases lay outside the gene matches. The CDR3 length is 17 residues.

This clonotype has more than one count but fewer than ten. The gene calls are TRBV3-1 and TRBJ2-2; D is unresolved. CDR3 length: 14 amino acids. Trimming took 5 bases from V and 0 from J, leaving 7 bases between them. Germline assignment: CDR1 LGHDT and CDR2 YNNKEL (reference sequence). CDR3 sequence (DNA): TGTGCCAGCAGCTCCCTGACGAACACCGGGGAGCTGTTTTTT. This sequence encodes CASSSLTNTGELFF.

The table lists this clonotype with many counts. V and J are TRBV5-5 and TRBJ1-1, with 7 bases lining up with TRBD1. V was pared by 0 bases and J by 8 bases, with 4 bases of the junction left unmatched. CDR3 size: 13 residues. The V gene's germline CDR1 is SGHKS and CDR2 YYEKEE (reference sequence). The CDR3 nucleotides read TGTGCCAGCAGCTTGGCCACGACAGGGGAAGCTTTCTTT. Its translation: CASSLATTGEAFF.

The chain uses TRBV7-2 and TRBJ2-2; D unclear. V was clipped by 3 bases and J by 4 bases, with 9 bases between them. CDR1 SGHTA and CDR2 FQGNSA come from the germline V gene. This CDR3 spans 14 amino acids. The CDR3 reads CASSFLGRTGELFF. For the CDR3, the DNA is TGTGCCAGCAGCTTCCTTGGTCGCACCGGGGAGCTGTTTTTT. The variable domain in full, with the rest retrieved from reference TRBV7-2 and TRBJ2-2, is GAGVSQSPSNKVTEKGKDVELRCDPISGHTALYWYRQSLGQGLEFLIYFQGNSAPDKSGLPSDRFSAERTGGSVSTLTIQRTQQEDSAVYLCASSFLGRTGELFFGEGSRLTVL.

V and J are TRBV5-6 and TRBJ2-3; D is perhaps TRBD1 (5 bases). The CDR3 has 15 amino acids. Deletions cut 7 bases from V and 2 bases from J, with 17 bases between. The germline gives CDR1 SGHDT, CDR2 YYEEEE. The DNA for the CDR3 is TGTGCCAGCCTGGAATCCAGGGTTGTCACAGATACGCAGTATTTT. This gives the protein CASLESRVVTDTQYF.

The chain has TRBV7-6 and TRBJ2-2, with a tentative D call TRBD1 (5 bases). V lost 0 bases and J 7 bases, leaving 9 bases between the germline ends. The germline gives CDR1 SGHVS, CDR2 FNYEAQ. This CDR3 is built from 14 residues. The CDR3 nucleotides are TGTGCCAGCAGCTTAGCGCACAGGATCGGGGAGCTGTTTTTT. Translated: CASSLAHRIGELFF.

This clonotype occurred many times. This chain links TRBV7-2 with TRBJ2-1; the D call may be TRBD1 or TRBD2 (5 bases each). V shed 5 bases and J shed 5 bases, with 19 bases lying between them. Germline V CDR1 and CDR2: SGHTA, FQGNSA. The CDR3 spans 16 residues. The CDR3 region is CASSPGSGRNNNEQFF. DNA of the CDR3: TGTGCCAGCAGCCCGGGTTCGGGGCGGAATAACAATGAGCAGTTCTTC.

This chain uses TRBV5-6 with TRBJ2-1, with TRBD2 identical over 9 bases. V was pared by 1 base and J by 4 bases, with 12 bases of the junction left unmatched. Germline CDR1 and CDR2: SGHDT and YYEEEE. This CDR3 comprises 18 residues. The CDR3 bases are TGTGCCAGCAGCTTGTGGCTATTAGCGGGGGTGAGGTACAATGAGCAGTTCTTC. It yields the protein CASSLWLLAGVRYNEQFF.

This clonotype was seen only a few times. This chain joins TRBV28 and TRBJ1-3, with a tentative D call TRBD1 (6 bases). V was clipped by 4 bases and J by 0 bases, with 10 bases between them. Germline CDR1 and CDR2: MDHEN and SYDVKM. This CDR3 comprises 15 residues. The CDR3 sequence is CASSSGQFSGNTIYF. CDR3 nucleotides: TGTGCCAGCAGTTCTGGACAGTTCTCTGGAAACACCATATATTTT.

V usage is TRBV9 and J usage is TRBJ2-1; 9 nucleotides agree with TRBD2. Looked up from germline, CDR1 is SGDLS and CDR2 is YYNGEE. The length of the CDR3 is 16 residues. V shed 3 bases, J shed 1 base, and the junction held 5 bases outside the gene matches. The CDR3 loop is CASSGSGRGSYNEQFF. The CDR3 coding sequence is TGTGCCAGCAGCGGTAGCGGGAGAGGGTCCTACAATGAGCAGTTCTTC.

This clonotype was seen a handful of times. The gene calls are TRBV28 and TRBJ2-2; TRBD1 agrees at 9 bases. This CDR3 has 15 residues. Germline V gives CDR1 MDHEN, CDR2 SYDVKM. The J segment lost 7 bases and the V segment lost 5 bases, leaving 8 bases of the junction unmatched. The CDR3 is CASSVYRGQIGELFF. The DNA of the CDR3 is TGTGCCAGCAGTGTATACAGGGGGCAGATCGGGGAGCTGTTTTTT.

This clonotype was found many times. V usage is TRBV20-1 and J usage is TRBJ2-1; D possibly matches TRBD1 or TRBD2 (6 bases each). CDR1 and CDR2 from the germline V gene are DFQATT and SNEGSKA (reference sequence). This CDR3 is built from 15 residues. Deletions cut 3 bases from V and 6 bases from J, with 18 bases between. The CDR3 coding sequence is TGCAGTGCTAGCCCAACAGGGAGGATCGGCAATGAGCAGTTCTTC. Its protein is CSASPTGRIGNEQFF.

The sample holds many counts of this clonotype. The chain has TRBV4-3 and TRBJ2-2; TRBD1 or TRBD2 may be the D gene (5 bases each). V gave up 0 bases and J gave up 0 bases, with 11 bases separating them. The germline V gene encodes CDR1 LGHNA and CDR2 YSLEER. The CDR3 covers 17 residues. The CDR3: CASSQDLRGPNTGELFF. CDR3 nucleotide sequence: TGCGCCAGCAGCCAAGACCTCCGGGGCCCGAACACCGGGGAGCTGTTTTTT.

This clonotype turned up a few times. This sequence joins TRBV3-1 and TRBJ1-6; maybe TRBD1 (6 bases). There are 15 residues in the CDR3. Germline V gives CDR1 LGHDT, CDR2 YNNKEL (reference sequence). Trimming removed 4 bases from V and 8 bases from J, with 15 bases in between. The CDR3 DNA sequence: TGTGCCAGCAGCCGGTCGGCGGGGGCGGATTCACCCCTCCACTTT. This sequence encodes CASSRSAGADSPLHF.

This clonotype showed up many times. The chain joins TRBV2 to TRBJ2-5, with D perhaps matching TRBD1 (5 bases). V was pared by 2 bases and J by 5 bases, with 9 bases between. This CDR3 has 13 amino acids. Germline assignment: CDR1 SNHLY and CDR2 FYNNEI. The CDR3 DNA follows: TGTGCCAGCAGTGAACAGGGCGCGGAGACCCAGTACTTC. Translation: CASSEQGAETQYF. Filled out from reference TRBV2 and TRBJ2-5, the complete variable domain reads EPEVTQTPSHQVTQMGQEVILRCVPISNHLYFYWYRQILGQKVEFLVSFYNNEISEKSEIFDDQFSVERPDGSNFTLKIRSTKLEDSAMYFCASSEQGAETQYFGPGTRLLVL.

This clonotype has at least ten counts. The chain has TRBV5-5 and TRBJ1-6, with a possible D match to TRBD1 (5 bases). V was shortened by 4 bases and J by 9 bases, with 20 bases between the two germline ends. The CDR3 has 16 residues. Looked up from germline, CDR1 is SGHKS and CDR2 is YYEKEE (reference sequence). The CDR3 sequence: CASSTRGAGLGSPLHF. The CDR3 DNA is TGTGCCAGCAGCACAAGAGGGGCCGGGTTGGGTTCACCCCTCCACTTT.

J is TRBJ2-3 and V is TRBV27; TRBD2 aligns across 7 bases. Per the germline V gene, CDR1 is MNHEY and CDR2 is SMNVEV (reference sequence). CDR3 size: 14 residues. V was pared by 6 bases and J by 5 bases, with 8 bases of the junction left unmatched. CDR3 sequence: CASSLGGSGDTQYF. The CDR3 DNA reads TGTGCCAGCAGCCTGGGGGGGTCGGGAGATACGCAGTATTTT.

This clonotype came up a few times. The V call is TRBV12-3 or TRBV12-4, the J call TRBJ2-1; a weak D match, TRBD2 (6 bases). Trimming stripped 6 bases from V and 0 bases from J, with 9 bases between. The CDR3 runs to 14 residues. CDR3 nucleotide sequence: TGTGCCAGCAGGGAGACTAGCTCCTACAATGAGCAGTTCTTC. Its translation is CASRETSSYNEQFF.

The rearrangement links TRBV5-4 to TRBJ2-1; 8 bases align to TRBD1. The CDR3 is 15 amino acids. Germline-derived CDR1 and CDR2 are SGHNT and YYREEE (reference sequence). Losses at the gene ends were 4 bases for V and 6 bases for J; bases not matched to a gene: 9. The CDR3 coding sequence is TGTGCCAGCAGCCAAGCGAATGACAGGGGCAATGAGCAGTTCTTC. It specifies CASSQANDRGNEQFF.

On this clonotype: Its ends do not fully match the called genes, so a read error is possible. The gene calls are TRBV7-2 and TRBJ2-1, with D possibly called TRBD1 or TRBD2 (5 bases each). Germline V gene sequence: CDR1 SGHTA, CDR2 FQGNSA. The CDR3 spans 13 residues. Written as DNA, the CDR3 is TGTCCCAGCAGCGAGGGACCTTACAATGAGCAGTTCTTC. This translates into CPSSEGPYNEQFF.

This clonotype appeared a few times. V and J are TRBV20-1 and TRBJ2-3; tentative D call: TRBD1 (6 bases). Trimming shortened V by 2 bases and J by 0 bases, and 18 bases separated the two germline ends. There are 17 residues in the CDR3. CDR1 DFQATT and CDR2 SNEGSKA come from the germline V gene (reference sequence). The CDR3 DNA sequence: TGCAGTGCTAGAAGGGGGAGTACATTACAAAGCACAGATACGCAGTATTTT. The encoded protein is CSARRGSTLQSTDTQYF.

This sequence joins TRBV15 and TRBJ2-5; D possibly corresponds to TRBD1 (6 bases). V was pared by 1 base and J by 13 bases, with 16 bases between. This CDR3 is built from 13 residues. Per germline, CDR1 LNHNV and CDR2 YYDKDF (reference sequence). CDR3 amino acids: CATSRVTPGHLYF. DNA of the CDR3: TGTGCCACCAGCAGAGTAACCCCGGGACATCTGTACTTC.

On this clonotype itself: A much larger clone differs by one base, so this may be a read error. This chain uses TRBV5-1 with TRBJ1-3; D is perhaps TRBD1 (5 bases). Germline values: CDR1 SGHRS, CDR2 YFSETQ. CDR3 length: 15 residues. The CDR3 reads CARSSGTSPGNTIYF. The DNA of the CDR3 is TGCGCCAGGAGCTCGGGGACGAGTCCTGGAAACACCATATATTTT.

There are many counts of this clonotype. CDR3 in DNA: TGCGCCAGCAGCTTGCAGGGGGCCTCCTACAATGAGCAGTTCTTC. Residues: CASSLQGASYNEQFF. The chain is built from TRBV5-1 and TRBJ2-1; 8 bases are a match to TRBD1. After removal of 1 base from V and 0 bases from J, the junction contained 0 bases not matched to a gene. This CDR3 is 15 amino acids long. Per germline, CDR1 SGHRS and CDR2 YFSETQ.

J is TRBJ2-5 and V is TRBV20-1; unclear D gene. Germline CDR1 is DFQATT and CDR2 is SNEGSKA (reference sequence). Trimming shortened V by 4 bases and J by 5 bases, and 5 bases separated the two germline ends. This CDR3 is built from 10 residues. For the CDR3, the DNA is TGCAGTGCTAAACGGGAGACCCAGTACTTC. Amino acid sequence: CSAKRETQYF.

The CDR3 is CASSLVGLTIYF. As DNA, the CDR3 is TGTGCCAGCAGTTTAGTAGGGCTCACCATATATTTT. The V call is TRBV12-3 or TRBV12-4, the J call TRBJ1-3; no definite D call. The CDR3 runs 12 residues. V shed 1 base and J shed 9 bases, with 7 bases lying between them.